This T cell receptor (beta chain) was recorded in a study of cytomegalovirus exposure and HLA in healthy donors. Findings and limits, study-wide: Solely CMV serostatus was available to characterize immune exposure. A later analysis found common viral pathogens apparently linked to several of the most significant clusters.

This CDR3 contains 14 residues. The V gene end was trimmed by 8 bases and the J gene end by 9 bases; junction bases not matched to a gene: 9. CDR1 and CDR2 (germline): SQVTM, ANQGSEA. Primers included in the PCR were 60 Vbeta and 13 Jbeta primers. Sequencing used immunoSEQ multiplex PCR; TCRdb keeps in-frame clones, though not all of them. The sample holds 150,000 to 200,000 clones; around 80% are singletons and the top ten take 6.3%. As concerns this clone: Its antigen is unknown.

The chain has TRBV29-1 and TRBJ2-1, with 14 bases identical to TRBD2. Sequencing was performed on PBMCs. This TCR was recovered from a male donor in good health and CMV-seropositive. In DNA, the CDR3 is TGCAGCCCAAAGGGACTAGCGGGAGCTGGTGAGCAGTTCTTC. Amino acids: CSPKGLAGAGEQFF.